A selection of T cell receptor beta chains follows, all from one sample in a study of shared clonotypes between healthy human individuals. Measured with immunoSEQ multiplex PCR; TCRdb has only the in-frame clones, and not every one. The sample comprises some 1 million clones, around 75% of which are singletons, and over 1.3% rests with the top ten. The source material was memory CD4+ T cells sorted from blood. Source of these receptors: a man between 18 and 35 years old in good health. Each CDR3 is given with its conserved first and last residue. Each record gives: D gene, J gene, V gene, clone size, CDR3 protein, CDR3 DNA. A D gene is named only where the DNA matches it firmly. Clone size is given for some rows only: seen once, a few or many times, or a class if the clone is expanded.

d_gene: -; j_gene: TRBJ1-5; v_gene: TRBV10-3; abundance: many; CDR3aa: CAIGGGREDPQHF; CDR3nt: TGTGCCATCGGGGGTGGCAGGGAGGACCCCCAGCATTTT
d_gene: -; j_gene: TRBJ2-1; v_gene: TRBV6-5; abundance: many; CDR3aa: CASSRDREQFF; CDR3nt: TGTGCCAGCAGTCGAGACAGGGAGCAGTTCTTC
d_gene: -; j_gene: TRBJ1-3; v_gene: TRBV11-2; abundance: -; CDR3aa: CASSFDGRRLFSGNTIYF; CDR3nt: TGTGCCAGCAGCTTCGATGGGAGGCGCCTATTCTCTGGAAACACCATATATTTT
d_gene: -; j_gene: TRBJ1-2; v_gene: TRBV18; abundance: -; CDR3aa: CASSPGQIPNYGYTF; CDR3nt: TGTGCCAGCTCACCCGGACAGATTCCTAACTATGGCTACACCTTC
d_gene: -; j_gene: TRBJ2-7; v_gene: TRBV10-3; abundance: few; CDR3aa: CAIKSDHEQYF; CDR3nt: TGTGCCATAAAATCCGACCACGAGCAGTACTTC
d_gene: TRBD1; j_gene: TRBJ1-6; v_gene: TRBV30; abundance: -; CDR3aa: CAWGAGQGSSPLHF; CDR3nt: TGTGCCTGGGGAGCCGGACAGGGTAGTTCACCCCTCCACTTT
d_gene: TRBD1; j_gene: TRBJ1-6; v_gene: TRBV2; abundance: few; CDR3aa: CATTGTVNSPLHF; CDR3nt: TGTGCCACCACCGGGACAGTCAATTCACCCCTCCACTTT
d_gene: -; j_gene: TRBJ1-3; v_gene: TRBV7-9; abundance: once; CDR3aa: CASSMSGNTIYF; CDR3nt: TGTGCCAGCAGCATGAGCGGAAACACCATATATTTT
d_gene: -; j_gene: TRBJ1-4; v_gene: TRBV5-1; abundance: -; CDR3aa: CASRAQGWTNEKLFF; CDR3nt: TGCGCCAGCAGAGCACAGGGCTGGACTAATGAAAAACTGTTTTTT
d_gene: TRBD1; j_gene: TRBJ2-7; v_gene: TRBV5-6; abundance: -; CDR3aa: CASRGQGKYEQYF; CDR3nt: TGTGCCAGCCGTGGACAGGGGAAGTACGAGCAGTACTTC
d_gene: -; j_gene: TRBJ2-1; v_gene: TRBV7-2; abundance: once; CDR3aa: CASSRPLYNEQFF; CDR3nt: TGTGCCAGCAGCCGGCCCCTCTACAATGAGCAGTTCTTC
d_gene: -; j_gene: TRBJ1-5; v_gene: TRBV27; abundance: -; CDR3aa: CASSLRATLGNQPQHF; CDR3nt: TGTGCCAGCAGTTTGCGCGCTACCTTGGGCAATCAGCCCCAGCATTTT
d_gene: -; j_gene: TRBJ1-1; v_gene: TRBV2; abundance: -; CDR3aa: CASSVVHPNTEAFF; CDR3nt: TGTGCCAGCAGTGTGGTCCACCCGAACACTGAAGCTTTCTTT
d_gene: TRBD1; j_gene: TRBJ2-3; v_gene: TRBV5-4; abundance: -; CDR3aa: CASSLGDRGADTQYF; CDR3nt: TGTGCCAGCAGCTTGGGGGACAGGGGTGCAGATACGCAGTATTTT
d_gene: -; j_gene: TRBJ2-4; v_gene: TRBV18; abundance: -; CDR3aa: CASSPSENIQYF; CDR3nt: TGTGCCAGCTCACCAAGCGAAAACATTCAGTACTTC
d_gene: -; j_gene: TRBJ1-1; v_gene: TRBV28; abundance: many; CDR3aa: CASSSRREAFF; CDR3nt: TGTGCCAGCAGTTCCCGACGGGAAGCTTTCTTT
d_gene: TRBD1; j_gene: TRBJ1-6; v_gene: TRBV28; abundance: many; CDR3aa: CASSPDRGRRPLHF; CDR3nt: TGTGCCAGCAGCCCGGACAGGGGGCGGAGGCCCCTCCACTTT
d_gene: -; j_gene: TRBJ2-2; v_gene: TRBV5-4; abundance: -; CDR3aa: CASSRLVETGELFF; CDR3nt: TGTGCCAGCAGCAGACTAGTGGAGACCGGGGAGCTGTTTTTT
d_gene: TRBD2; j_gene: TRBJ2-7; v_gene: TRBV7-6; abundance: -; CDR3aa: CASSPIRTSGGRSSYEQYF; CDR3nt: TGTGCCAGCAGTCCCATCCGGACTAGCGGGGGGCGGAGCTCCTACGAGCAGTACTTC
d_gene: -; j_gene: TRBJ2-7; v_gene: TRBV11-2; abundance: once; CDR3aa: CASSLAPGTDTYEQYF; CDR3nt: TGTGCCAGCAGCTTAGCCCCTGGGACGGATACCTACGAGCAGTACTTC